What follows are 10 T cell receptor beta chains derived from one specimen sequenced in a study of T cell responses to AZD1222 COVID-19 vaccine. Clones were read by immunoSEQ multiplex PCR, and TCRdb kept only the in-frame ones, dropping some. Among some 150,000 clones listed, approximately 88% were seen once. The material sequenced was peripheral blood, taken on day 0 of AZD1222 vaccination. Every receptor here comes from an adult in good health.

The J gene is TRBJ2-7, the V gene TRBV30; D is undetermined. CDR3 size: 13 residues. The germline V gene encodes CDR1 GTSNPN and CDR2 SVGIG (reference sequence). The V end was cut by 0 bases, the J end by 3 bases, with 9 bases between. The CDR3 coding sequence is TGTGCCTGGAGTGTACTGAGGAACTACGAGCAGTACTTC. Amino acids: CAWSVLRNYEQYF.

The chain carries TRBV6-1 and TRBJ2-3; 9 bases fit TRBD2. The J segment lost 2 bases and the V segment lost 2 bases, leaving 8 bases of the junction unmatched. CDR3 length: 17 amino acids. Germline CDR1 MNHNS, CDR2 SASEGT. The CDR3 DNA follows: TGTGCCAGCAGTGAACCGACTAGCGGAGACTACACAGATACGCAGTATTTT. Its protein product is CASSEPTSGDYTDTQYF.

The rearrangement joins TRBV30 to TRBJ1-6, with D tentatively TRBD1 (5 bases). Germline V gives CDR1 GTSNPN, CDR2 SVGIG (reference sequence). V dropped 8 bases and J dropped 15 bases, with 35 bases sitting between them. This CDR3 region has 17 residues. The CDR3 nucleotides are TGTGCCCACTTACTCGAGCGGGGACGGACGGCCGAAGGTCTCCTCCACTTT. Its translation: CAHLLERGRTAEGLLHF.

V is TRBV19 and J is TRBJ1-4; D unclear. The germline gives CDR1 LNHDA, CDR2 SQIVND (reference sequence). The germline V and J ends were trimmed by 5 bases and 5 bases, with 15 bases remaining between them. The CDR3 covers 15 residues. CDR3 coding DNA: TGTGCCAGTAGTGCCGCAACGGGTCCCAATGAAAAACTGTTTTTT. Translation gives CASSAATGPNEKLFF.

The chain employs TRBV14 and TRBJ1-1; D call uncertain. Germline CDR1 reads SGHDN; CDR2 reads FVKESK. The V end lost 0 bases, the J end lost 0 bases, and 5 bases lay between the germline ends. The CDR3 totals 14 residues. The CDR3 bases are TGTGCCAGCAGCCAAGATCTGATGAACACTGAAGCTTTCTTT. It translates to CASSQDLMNTEAFF. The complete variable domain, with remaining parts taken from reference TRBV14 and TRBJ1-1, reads EAGVTQFPSHSVIEKGQTVTLRCDPISGHDNLYWYRRVMGKEIKFLLHFVKESKQDESGMPNNRFLAERTGGTYSTLKVQPAELEDSGVYFCASSQDLMNTEAFFGQGTRLTVV.

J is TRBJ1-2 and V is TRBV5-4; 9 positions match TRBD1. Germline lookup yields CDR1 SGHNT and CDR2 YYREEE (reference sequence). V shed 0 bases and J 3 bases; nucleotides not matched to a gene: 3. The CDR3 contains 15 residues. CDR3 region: CASSLGGQGHYGYTF. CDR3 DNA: TGTGCCAGCAGCTTGGGGGGACAGGGTCACTATGGCTACACCTTC.

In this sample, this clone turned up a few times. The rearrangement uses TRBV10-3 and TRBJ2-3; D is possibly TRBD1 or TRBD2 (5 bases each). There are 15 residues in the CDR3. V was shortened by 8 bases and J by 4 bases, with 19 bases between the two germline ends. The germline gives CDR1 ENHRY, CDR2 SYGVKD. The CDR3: CAIRGPRVSADTQYF. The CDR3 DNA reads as TGTGCCATCCGGGGCCCCAGGGTGTCCGCAGATACGCAGTATTTT.

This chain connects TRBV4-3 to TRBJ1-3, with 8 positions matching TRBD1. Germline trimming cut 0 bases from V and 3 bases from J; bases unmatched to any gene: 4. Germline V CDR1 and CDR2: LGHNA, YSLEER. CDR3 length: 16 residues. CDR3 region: CASSQDTGTGGNTIYF. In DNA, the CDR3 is TGCGCCAGCAGCCAAGACACCGGGACAGGTGGAAACACCATATATTTT.

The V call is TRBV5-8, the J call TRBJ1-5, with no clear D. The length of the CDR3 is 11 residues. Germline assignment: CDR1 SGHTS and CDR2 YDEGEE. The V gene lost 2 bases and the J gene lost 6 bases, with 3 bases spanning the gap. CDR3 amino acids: CASSLVQPQHF. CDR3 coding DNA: TGTGCCAGCAGCTTAGTTCAGCCCCAGCATTTT.

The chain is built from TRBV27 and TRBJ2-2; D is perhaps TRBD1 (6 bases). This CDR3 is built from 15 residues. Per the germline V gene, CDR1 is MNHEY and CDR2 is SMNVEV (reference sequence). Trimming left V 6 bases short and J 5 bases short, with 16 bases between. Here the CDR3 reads CASSPYRVGTGELFF. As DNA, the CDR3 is TGTGCCAGCAGCCCATACAGGGTTGGAACCGGGGAGCTGTTTTTT.